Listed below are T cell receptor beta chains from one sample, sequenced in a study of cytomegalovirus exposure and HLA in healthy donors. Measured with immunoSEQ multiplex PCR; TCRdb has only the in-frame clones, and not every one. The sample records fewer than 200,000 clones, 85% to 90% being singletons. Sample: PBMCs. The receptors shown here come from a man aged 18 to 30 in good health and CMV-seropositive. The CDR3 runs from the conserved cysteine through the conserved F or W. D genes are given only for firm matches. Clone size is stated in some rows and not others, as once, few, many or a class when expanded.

CASSQWRVRSYNEQFF,TGTGCCAGCAGCCAATGGCGGGTCCGCTCCTACAATGAGCAGTTCTTC,16,TRBV14,.,.,TRBJ2-1
CASSFPGSYEQYF,TGTGCCAGCAGCTTCCCGGGGAGCTACGAGCAGTACTTC,13,TRBV5-8,once,.,TRBJ2-7
CASSLVGATGSHVNTEAFF,TGTGCCAGCAGCTTGGTGGGGGCTACAGGGTCGCATGTGAACACTGAAGCTTTCTTT,19,TRBV5-6,.,.,TRBJ1-1
CASSTGGRGRRTEAFF,TGTGCCAGTAGTACCGGAGGCAGGGGAAGAAGAACTGAAGCTTTCTTT,16,TRBV19,.,.,TRBJ1-1
CASSLYDRGTLFF,TGTGCCAGCAGCTTGTACGACAGGGGAACACTGTTTTTT,13,TRBV5-5,once,TRBD1,TRBJ1-4
CASSLGLGDEQYF,TGTGCCAGCAGCTTGGGTTTAGGGGACGAGCAGTACTTC,13,TRBV7-3,few,.,TRBJ2-7
CASSQASGDTQYF,TGTGCCAGCAGCCAAGCTTCGGGAGATACGCAGTATTTT,13,TRBV4-2,.,.,TRBJ2-3
CASSLGREWVTDTQYF,TGTGCCAGCAGCTTAGGCAGGGAATGGGTCACAGATACGCAGTATTTT,16,TRBV7-3,.,.,TRBJ2-3
CAAWGRYSNQPQHF,TGTGCCGCTTGGGGGAGGTATAGCAATCAGCCCCAGCATTTT,14,TRBV27,.,.,TRBJ1-5
CASREPGQGARGYTF,TGTGCCAGCAGGGAACCGGGACAGGGGGCGCGTGGCTACACCTTC,15,TRBV28,once,TRBD1,TRBJ1-2
CASSPRGNYGYTF,TGTGCCAGCAGCCCGAGGGGGAACTATGGCTACACCTTC,13,TRBV9,.,.,TRBJ1-2
CASSQAPLYGYTF,TGTGCCAGCAGCCAGGCCCCCCTCTATGGCTACACCTTC,13,TRBV4-2,.,.,TRBJ1-2
CASSSGGYNQPQHF,TGTGCCAGCAGCTCAGGGGGTTACAATCAGCCCCAGCATTTT,14,TRBV7-2,.,TRBD1,TRBJ1-5
CASSLRTDLNTEAFF,TGTGCCAGCAGCTTACGGACAGATTTGAACACTGAAGCTTTCTTT,15,TRBV9,.,.,TRBJ1-1
CASSRDILTEAFF,TGTGCCAGCAGTCGGGACATTCTAACTGAAGCTTTCTTT,13,TRBV6-4,.,.,TRBJ1-1
CASSFGASGSAYEQYF,TGTGCCAGCAGCTTCGGGGCTAGCGGGAGTGCCTACGAGCAGTACTTC,16,TRBV11-1,.,TRBD2,TRBJ2-7
CSVGQDQGTGELFF,TGCAGCGTCGGACAGGATCAGGGCACCGGGGAGCTGTTTTTT,14,TRBV29-1,.,TRBD1,TRBJ2-2
CASSVNPLSGSHEQYF,TGTGCCAGCAGCGTAAATCCCCTTAGCGGGAGCCACGAGCAGTACTTC,16,TRBV9,few,TRBD2,TRBJ2-7
CASSPGWRVKGKGTDTQYF,TGCGCCAGCAGCCCAGGGTGGAGGGTCAAGGGGAAGGGGACAGATACGCAGTATTTT,19,TRBV5-1,.,.,TRBJ2-3
CASRRGVETQYF,TGCGCCAGCAGGCGGGGAGTAGAGACCCAGTACTTC,12,TRBV5-1,.,.,TRBJ2-5
CASSLKGWDRGAYEQYF,TGTGCCAGCAGCTTAAAGGGTTGGGACAGGGGGGCTTACGAGCAGTACTTC,17,TRBV7-8,.,TRBD1,TRBJ2-7
CASSADRGRRETQYF,TGTGCCAGCAGTGCGGACAGGGGACGTAGGGAGACCCAGTACTTC,15,TRBV6-1,.,TRBD1,TRBJ2-5
CASSWGDGGEQYF,TGTGCCAGCAGTTGGGGGGACGGGGGCGAGCAGTACTTC,13,TRBV27,.,.,TRBJ2-7
CASSPLATSGSYEQYF,TGTGCCAGCAGCCCACTAGCCACTAGCGGGAGTTACGAGCAGTACTTC,16,TRBV7-8,.,TRBD2,TRBJ2-7
CASSPQNSGNTIYF,TGTGCCAGCTCACCCCAGAACTCTGGAAACACCATATATTTT,14,TRBV18,.,.,TRBJ1-3
CATSTQQGVSYEQYF,TGTGCCACCAGCACCCAACAGGGGGTATCCTACGAGCAGTACTTC,15,TRBV15,.,TRBD1,TRBJ2-7
CASSLVSSGIYEQYF,TGTGCCAGCAGCTTGGTTTCCAGCGGTATCTACGAGCAGTACTTC,15,TRBV7-3,.,.,TRBJ2-7
CASSLGSTDTQYF,TGTGCCAGCAGTTTAGGCAGCACAGATACGCAGTATTTT,13,TRBV27,.,.,TRBJ2-3
CASSVGGDLTYNEQFF,TGTGCCAGCAGCGTAGGGGGGGACCTAACCTACAATGAGCAGTTCTTC,16,TRBV9,.,.,TRBJ2-1
CATRGTGGPRPSYEQYF,TGTGCCACCAGGGGGACAGGGGGCCCTAGACCCTCCTACGAGCAGTACTTC,17,TRBV28,.,TRBD1,TRBJ2-7
CASSVVSGVGYTF,TGTGCCAGCAGCGTAGTCTCGGGGGTCGGCTACACCTTC,13,TRBV9,few,.,TRBJ1-2